This TCR beta chain is drawn from a study of shared clonotypes between healthy human individuals. On the study more broadly: Plates per donor: three CD4 naive, three CD4 memory, two CD8 naive, one CD8 memory.

The trim removed 4 bases at V and 7 bases at J, leaving 13 bases unmatched. The CDR3 is 18 residues long. Germline lookup yields CDR1 MGHRA and CDR2 YSYEKL. Profiled with immunoSEQ multiplex PCR; TCRdb holds only in-frame clones, not every one. The table lists 2,100,000 or so clones, nearly 97% of them singletons, with roughly 0.13% in the top ten. Overall study findings and caveats: Donors were few, which limited the genetic and exposure-history diversity represented.

Note on this clone: Antigen: not known.

The donor cohort consisted entirely of Caucasian adults residing in Nashville, Tennessee. This receptor was identified in a man aged 18 to 30 in good health. The sample taken for sequencing was naive CD4+ T cells sorted from blood. Subset meaning: CD45RA+ positively selected. V and J are TRBV4-1 and TRBJ2-3; 14 nucleotides align to TRBD2. The chain's CDR3 is CASSLRTSGGPYGNTQYF. CDR3 sequence (DNA): TGCGCCAGCAGCCTTCGGACTAGCGGGGGGCCCTATGGGAATACGCAGTATTTT.